One and the same sample provided the 25 T cell receptor beta chains below, sequenced in a study of tumor-infiltrating lymphocytes in primary liver carcinoma (dated by TCRdb to between 2016 and 2019). Blood RNA was extracted from unsorted whole blood using TRIzol reagent, and germline DNA was obtained with the DNeasy Blood & Tissue kit. Sequencing was carried out with an Illumina HiSeq 2500. TCRbeta-specific cDNA was reverse-transcribed from about 520 ng total RNA using a constant-region primer and ProtoScript II reverse transcriptase. TCRbeta libraries were built with three nested multiplex PCR rounds, a slightly modified ARM-PCR procedure. Each of the first two PCR rounds ran for around 10 cycles using multiplex TRBV1-TRBV30 forward primers together with a Cbeta reverse primer. TCRdb ran its own pipeline on the public reads, namely fastp trimming at Q25 and MiXCR clone calling, and kept in-frame beta chains. Each entry merges the rows of one CDR3 protein and shows their most common DNA and genes. The sample table records 180,000 or so distinct CDR3 sequences; roughly three fifths of these occur just once. Approximately 67% of the sample lies in the top ten.

Input material: peripheral blood. Receptors were obtained from a man aged 40-55 years with primary liver carcinoma and hepatitis B virus infection.

This clonotype appeared once. The chain couples TRBV24-1 to TRBJ1-5, with 7 positions matching TRBD1. CDR1 is KGHDR, CDR2 SFDVKD, per germline. Losses at the gene ends were 4 bases for V and 6 bases for J; bases not matched to a gene: 5. This CDR3 has 14 residues. CDR3 nucleotide sequence: TGTGCCACCAGTGACACTACAGGGGCTCAGCCCCAGCATTTT. This codes for CATSDTTGAQPQHF.

This sequence joins TRBV11-2 and TRBJ2-4; either TRBD1 or TRBD2 may supply D (5 bases each). Germline CDR1 SGHAT, CDR2 FQNNGV. This CDR3 region has 16 residues. Trimming shortened V by 4 bases and J by 2 bases, and 15 bases separated the two germline ends. The CDR3 reads CASSSYRDGSKNIQYF. CDR3 coding DNA: TGTGCCAGCAGCTCATATCGGGACGGGTCCAAAAACATTCAGTACTTC.

CDR3 loop: CASSPGTSESNEQFF. The DNA of the CDR3 is TGTGCCAGCAGTCCCGGGACTAGCGAGTCCAATGAGCAGTTCTTC. The chain joins TRBV28 to TRBJ2-1; 10 positions agree with TRBD2. This CDR3 region has 15 residues. The V and J ends lost 5 bases and 6 bases, in that order; junction bases with no gene match: 7. Germline CDR1 MDHEN, CDR2 SYDVKM.

On this clonotype: Just one base apart from a much larger clone, this may be a read error. The V call is TRBV11-3, the J call TRBJ2-1, with TRBD2 as a possible D gene (6 bases). Trimming removed 1 base from V and 6 bases from J, with 10 bases in between. This CDR3 has 14 residues. Germline CDR1 reads SGHNT; CDR2 reads YENEEA. In DNA form, the CDR3 reads TGTGCCAGCAGCTTAGGAGGCGGGATCAATGAGCAGTTCTTC. Amino acids: CASSLGGGINEQFF.

About this clonotype itself: A much larger clone differs by one base, so this may be a read error. The gene calls are TRBV11-2 and TRBJ2-2; 8 bases are a match to TRBD2. From germline, CDR1 is SGHAT and CDR2 FQNNGV. CDR3 size: 17 residues. As DNA, the CDR3 is TGTGTCAGCAGCTTAGATACCTCCGGGACTAGAGCCGGGGAGCTGTTTTTT. Its translation: CVSSLDTSGTRAGELFF.

The chain carries TRBV10-2 and TRBJ2-3; 11 bases line up with TRBD2. Germline loops: CDR1 WSHSY, CDR2 SAAADI. With V trimmed by 7 bases and J by 5 bases, 17 bases remained unmatched. The CDR3 runs 18 residues. For the CDR3, the DNA is TGCGCCAGCACGAGGCTGGGTAGCGGGAGGGCCGGGGGAGATACGCAGTATTTT. It encodes CASTRLGSGRAGGDTQYF.

This clonotype was recorded only once. Germline is not matched at one junction end, which may reflect a read error. This sequence joins TRBV4-1 and TRBJ2-3, with D possibly TRBD1 on 6 matching bases. This CDR3 spans 13 amino acids. The germline CDR1 and CDR2 sequences are MGHRA and YSYEKL. The CDR3: CACSQQGADTQYF. The DNA of the CDR3 is TGCGCCTGCAGCCAACAGGGCGCAGATACGCAGTATTTT.

The CDR3 DNA follows: TGTGCCAGCAGCTCAGCCCGGTCGGGAGGGCCGAATGAGCAGTACTTC. The encoded protein is CASSSARSGGPNEQYF. V is TRBV7-8 and J is TRBJ2-7; 8 bases align to TRBD2. CDR1 SGHVS and CDR2 FQNEAQ come from the germline V gene. This CDR3 comprises 16 residues. The J segment lost 7 bases and the V segment lost 4 bases, leaving 15 bases of the junction unmatched.

V is TRBV10-3 and J is TRBJ2-4, with D possibly being TRBD2 (6 bases). Germline V gene lookup returns CDR1 ENHRY and CDR2 SYGVKD. The CDR3 has 13 amino acids. Trimming left V 10 bases short and J 2 bases short, with 12 bases between. Here the CDR3 DNA reads TGTGCCAGCGGGACCCCAACCAAAAACATTCAGTACTTC. The encoded protein is CASGTPTKNIQYF.

Worth noting for this clonotype: Mismatch with germline at one junction end may stem from a read error. The chain uses TRBV4-1 and TRBJ2-2; 11 nucleotides line up with TRBD2. The CDR3 extends over 17 amino acids. CDR1 is MGHRA and CDR2 is YSYEKL in the germline V gene. Here the CDR3 DNA reads TGCGCCAGCAGCCAAGATAGCGGGAGGGCCGACACCGGGGAGCTGTTGTTT. Amino acids: CASSQDSGRADTGELLF.

Only a few counts were recorded for this clonotype. This sequence joins TRBV6-5 and TRBJ1-4; tentative D call: TRBD1 (6 bases). The CDR3 has 14 residues. V was pared by 6 bases and J by 4 bases, with 12 bases between. Germline-derived CDR1 and CDR2 are MNHEY and SVGAGI. CDR3 nucleotides: TGTGCCAGCAGCCTGGACAGTTTTAATGAAAAACTGTTTTTT. Amino acids: CASSLDSFNEKLFF.

As to this clonotype: This sequence may be a read error, since a much larger clone differs from it by one base. J is TRBJ2-5 and V is TRBV4-1; 9 nucleotides match TRBD2. The germline V gene encodes CDR1 MGHRA and CDR2 YSYEKL. Trimming cost V 4 bases and J 4 bases; bases outside gene matches: 16. This CDR3 comprises 18 residues. For the CDR3, the DNA is TGCGCCAGCAGCCCGCACTTCTTCGAGCGGGAGGAAGGAGAGACCCAGTACTTC. Translating gives CASSPHFFEREEGETQYF.

The table lists this clonotype with a few counts. This chain joins TRBV7-9 and TRBJ1-2, with 8 bases matching TRBD1. The ends lost 1 base at V and 1 base at J; junction bases unmatched: 5. The CDR3 is 16 residues long. Germline V gene sequence: CDR1 SEHNR, CDR2 FQNEAQ (reference sequence). CDR3 loop: CASSLGAGGFNYGYTF. DNA of the CDR3: TGTGCCAGCAGCTTAGGGGCAGGGGGCTTTAACTATGGCTACACCTTC.

The J gene is TRBJ2-1, the V gene TRBV4-2; tentative D call: TRBD2 (6 bases). The CDR3 is made up of 16 amino acids. Trimming removed 0 bases from V and 3 bases from J, with 12 bases in between. Germline V gives CDR1 LGHNA, CDR2 YNFKEQ. CDR3 nucleotide sequence: TGTGCCAGCAGCCAAGACCCCGGGGGAAACTACAATGAGCAGTTCTTC. This translates into CASSQDPGGNYNEQFF.

This clonotype has just a few counts. The rearrangement uses TRBV5-6 and TRBJ1-2; 7 bases fit TRBD1. The V and J ends lost 0 bases and 8 bases, in that order; junction bases with no gene match: 13. The CDR3 runs to 16 residues. Germline V gives CDR1 SGHDT, CDR2 YYEEEE. The CDR3 DNA reads as TGTGCCAGCAGCTTGGTCGTGGAAAGGGGGCCGGGGGGCTACACCTTC. It encodes CASSLVVERGPGGYTF.

About this clonotype: A read error may be the cause here, since a much bigger clone is one base away. V and J are TRBV12-3 or TRBV12-4 and TRBJ2-3; 8 nucleotides match TRBD2. The CDR3 extends over 15 amino acids. CDR3 DNA: TGTACCAGCAGTTTGAGGGGACTAGTCACAGATACGCAGTATTTT. Amino acids: CTSSLRGLVTDTQYF.

In regard to this clonotype: The germline gene is not matched at one end of the junction; a read error may be the cause. The chain links TRBV29-1 to TRBJ1-4; TRBD1 aligns across 9 bases. Germline V gene data show CDR1 as SQVTM and CDR2 as ANQGSEA. This CDR3 is built from 15 residues. As DNA, the CDR3 is TGCAGCGTTGATGCCCTGGGACAGGGTGATGAAAAGCTGTTTTTT. Its translation: CSVDALGQGDEKLFF.

The chain employs TRBV10-3 and TRBJ2-1, with 11 positions matching TRBD2. V shed 2 bases, J shed 3 bases, and the junction held 3 bases outside the gene matches. Germline CDR1 ENHRY, CDR2 SYGVKD. The CDR3 runs to 16 residues. The CDR3 DNA sequence: TGTGCCATCAGTGAGGGGGGGACTAGCGGCTACAATGAGCAGTTCTTC. This translates into CAISEGGTSGYNEQFF.

In the case of this clonotype: A much larger clone lies one base from this, so it may be a read error. The J gene is TRBJ2-3, the V gene TRBV11-2; 11 nucleotides agree with TRBD2. Germline V gene sequence: CDR1 SGHAT, CDR2 FQNNGV. The length of the CDR3 is 17 residues. For the CDR3, the DNA is TGTGCCAGCAGCTTAGGCCTAGCGGGAGGAATCACAAATACGCAGTATTTT. Protein sequence: CASSLGLAGGITNTQYF.

The chain links TRBV6-1 to TRBJ2-1, with 7 bases matching TRBD2. V was pared by 1 base and J by 7 bases, with 7 bases of the junction left unmatched. Germline lookup yields CDR1 MNHNS and CDR2 SASEGT. The CDR3 totals 15 residues. The CDR3 sequence: CASSEDGGGGNEQFF. The CDR3 bases are TGTGCCAGCAGTGAAGACGGTGGGGGGGGGAATGAGCAGTTCTTC.

On this clonotype itself: No conserved phenylalanine or tryptophan is present at the end of the CDR3, so a read error is the likely explanation. The rearrangement links TRBV11-2 to TRBJ1-2, with TRBD1 matching over 11 bases. Germline CDR1 reads SGHAT; CDR2 reads FQNNGV. The CDR3 is 15 residues long. CDR3 bases: TGTGCCAGGAGCTTCGGACAGGGGGCAAACTATGGCTACACCTTA. Translating it yields CARSFGQGANYGYTL.

The chain joins TRBV12-3 or TRBV12-4 to TRBJ2-7, with TRBD2 matching 7 bases. The CDR3 loop spans 14 amino acids. The trim removed 3 bases at V and 3 bases at J, leaving 5 bases unmatched. DNA for the CDR3: TGTGCCAGCAGTTTTGGGGGGGTGATCTACGAGCAGTACTTC. Its translation is CASSFGGVIYEQYF.

This clonotype was counted a few times. This chain uses TRBV4-1 with TRBJ2-1; 7 bases map to TRBD1. Trimming removed 5 bases from V and 10 bases from J; junction bases left unmatched: 8. The germline V gene has CDR1 MGHRA and CDR2 YSYEKL. The CDR3 is made up of 13 amino acids. The CDR3 region has the DNA TGCGCCAGCAGCTTTGGACAGGCTGGCGAGCAGTTCTTC. Translation: CASSFGQAGEQFF.

This clonotype was counted a single time. A much larger clone lies one base from this, so it may be a read error. The chain carries TRBV6-1 and TRBJ2-3; TRBD1 aligns across 7 bases. The CDR3 runs to 13 residues. From germline, CDR1 is MNHNS and CDR2 SASEGT. This CDR3 is CASSEAGTDTHYF. DNA of the CDR3: TGTGCCAGCAGTGAAGCAGGGACAGATACGCACTATTTT.

This clonotype was picked up a small number of times. The CDR3 sequence: CASSFNGVDGYTF. The CDR3 region has the DNA TGTGCCAGCAGCTTTAACGGGGTGGATGGCTACACCTTC. This chain connects TRBV7-9 to TRBJ1-2; no definite D call. Germline CDR1 and CDR2: SEHNR and FQNEAQ (reference sequence). The CDR3 sequence is 13 residues long. Trimming removed 3 bases from V and 6 bases from J, with 11 bases in between.